The 29 T cell receptor beta chains listed next were all sequenced from one sample in a study of Graves' ophthalmopathy and Graves' hyperthyroidism. Amplification from RNA transcripts yielded the TCR beta CDR3 regions. RT-PCR with HTBI primers came first, then second-round multiplex PCR. A single record per CDR3 protein comes from TCRdb applying MiXCR to the multiplex PCR reads. The table includes under 400,000 distinct CDR3 sequences, 17% detected once. The sequenced material came from peripheral blood. The receptors stem from an adult man with Graves' ophthalmopathy.

This clonotype has at least ten counts. This chain connects TRBV20-1 to TRBJ2-7, with D possibly being TRBD2 (7 bases). This CDR3 contains 15 residues. The V gene lost 3 bases and the J gene lost 1 base, with 16 bases spanning the gap. Per germline, CDR1 DFQATT and CDR2 SNEGSKA (reference sequence). The CDR3 DNA is TGCAGTGCTAGCGTCGGGGGGACAAGATCCTACGAGCAGTACTTC. Its protein is CSASVGGTRSYEQYF.

This chain connects TRBV2 to TRBJ2-7; 7 nucleotides match TRBD1. In germline, CDR1 is SNHLY, CDR2 FYNNEI. The CDR3 sequence is 14 residues long. V lost 7 bases to trimming and J lost 4 bases; unmatched junction nucleotides: 10. DNA for the CDR3: TGTGCCAGCACCGCAGGGGGACAGATATACGAGCAGTACTTC. Encoded protein: CASTAGGQIYEQYF.

A note on this clonotype: The junction departs from the called germline gene at one end, perhaps through a read error. The gene calls are TRBV2 and TRBJ2-7; 7 bases align to TRBD2. Germline CDR1 is SNHLY and CDR2 is FYNNEI. This CDR3 comprises 15 residues. The CDR3 reads CARSTTETSPDEQSF. For the CDR3, the DNA is TGTGCCAGATCCACGACCGAGACTAGCCCCGACGAGCAGTCCTTC.

V gene TRBV28 combines with J gene TRBJ1-1; possibly TRBD1 for D (5 bases). Deletions cut 6 bases from V and 2 bases from J, with 16 bases between. Germline CDR1 MDHEN, CDR2 SYDVKM. This CDR3 is 15 amino acids long. Here the CDR3 DNA reads TGTGCCAGCAGACAAGGGACTACGAGTAACACTGAAGCTTTCTTT. Its translation is CASRQGTTSNTEAFF.

This clonotype was seen a few times. A read error may account for a junction end that differs from germline. The J gene is TRBJ1-3, the V gene TRBV13, with D maybe TRBD1 (5 bases). Per germline, CDR1 PRHDT and CDR2 FYEKMQ (reference sequence). This CDR3 has 16 residues. The CDR3 coding sequence is TGTGCCAGCAGCCCACAGACAGTATACTCTGGAAACACCATATCTTTT. This encodes CASSPQTVYSGNTISF. Full variable domain (remainder filled in from reference TRBV13 and TRBJ1-3): AAGVIQSPRHLIKEKRETATLKCYPIPRHDTVYWYQQGPGQDPQFLISFYEKMQSDKGSIPDRFSAQQFSDYHSELNMSSLELGDSALYFCASSPQTVYSGNTISFGEGSWLTVV.

In its sample, this clonotype was seen many times. The chain employs TRBV11-2 and TRBJ2-7, with a tentative D call TRBD2 (6 bases). V was trimmed by 1 base and J by 3 bases, leaving 16 bases between them. The CDR3 is 16 amino acids. CDR1 is SGHAT, CDR2 FQNNGV, per germline. CDR3 residues: CASSLVLSGGYYEQYF. The CDR3 bases are TGTGCCAGCAGCTTAGTTTTGAGCGGAGGGTACTACGAGCAGTACTTC.

This clonotype was recorded many times. The chain uses TRBV19 and TRBJ2-2; TRBD2 might be the D (5 bases). Trimming shortened V by 6 bases and J by 5 bases, and 19 bases separated the two germline ends. This CDR3 comprises 16 residues. Looked up from germline, CDR1 is LNHDA and CDR2 is SQIVND (reference sequence). The CDR3 nucleotides read TGTGCCAGTAGCCCGTCAGGTCCGGGGTTGACCGGGGAGCTGTTTTTT. This gives the protein CASSPSGPGLTGELFF.

This clonotype was detected ten times or more. The chain links TRBV6-5 to TRBJ1-1, with D uncertain. Trimming took 8 bases from V and 1 from J, leaving 8 bases between them. This CDR3 has 12 amino acids. In germline, CDR1 is MNHEY, CDR2 SVGAGI. Written as DNA, the CDR3 is TGTGCCAGCGAACCAGGGAACACTGAAGCTTTCTTT. It is translated as CASEPGNTEAFF.

The chain employs TRBV6-1 and TRBJ2-5; 8 nucleotides agree with TRBD1. Germline CDR1 is MNHNS and CDR2 is SASEGT. The junction had 8 bases not matched to a gene; V was cut back by 5 bases and J by 12 bases. The CDR3 totals 12 residues. This CDR3 reads CASSRGTGRKYF. CDR3 sequence (DNA): TGTGCCAGCAGTCGGGGGACAGGTCGAAAGTACTTC.

In its sample, this clonotype was seen many times. The chain is built from TRBV20-1 and TRBJ2-7; the D gene is possibly TRBD2 (7 bases). Looked up from germline, CDR1 is DFQATT and CDR2 is SNEGSKA (reference sequence). The CDR3 has 11 amino acids. V lost 3 bases and J lost 6, with 9 bases in between. This CDR3 is CSASAGAEQYF. CDR3 nucleotide sequence: TGCAGTGCTAGCGCGGGGGCCGAGCAGTACTTC.

This clonotype was counted between two and nine times. This chain links TRBV6-1 with TRBJ2-7, with 8 bases lining up with TRBD2. CDR1 is MNHNS, CDR2 SASEGT, per germline. With V trimmed by 6 bases and J by 5 bases, 9 bases remained unmatched. This CDR3 spans 14 amino acids. DNA of the CDR3: TGTGCCAGCAGCCGGACTAGCTTGTCCAACGAGCAGTACTTC. It codes for CASSRTSLSNEQYF.

A few counts support this clonotype. The rearrangement links TRBV15 to TRBJ2-5, with D perhaps being TRBD1 or TRBD2 (5 bases each). CDR3 size: 15 residues. Trimming pared 2 bases from V and 5 bases from J, leaving 15 bases between. Germline V gives CDR1 LNHNV, CDR2 YYDKDF (reference sequence). The CDR3 nucleotides read TGTGCCACCAGCAGACACGGGGCAACGGCGGAGACCCAGTACTTC. Translation: CATSRHGATAETQYF. The entire variable domain, with the rest obtained from reference TRBV15 and TRBJ2-5, is as follows: DAMVIQNPRYQVTQFGKPVTLSCSQTLNHNVMYWYQQKSSQAPKLLFHYYDKDFNNEADTPDNFQSRRPNTSFCFLDIRSPGLGDTAMYLCATSRHGATAETQYFGPGTRLLVL.

This clonotype was counted many times. V gene TRBV3-1 combines with J gene TRBJ2-7; 9 bases are a match to TRBD2. The V gene end was trimmed by 3 bases and the J gene end by 2 bases; junction bases not matched to a gene: 5. CDR3 length equals 15 residues. CDR1 LGHDT and CDR2 YNNKEL come from the germline V gene (reference sequence). The CDR3 DNA reads as TGTGCCAGCAGCCAGTATAGCGGGAGTACCTACGAGCAGTACTTC. It specifies CASSQYSGSTYEQYF.

This clonotype was observed many times. This sequence joins TRBV5-1 and TRBJ2-7; D is uncertain. This CDR3 has 15 residues. CDR1 and CDR2 from the germline V gene are SGHRS and YFSETQ. V dropped 2 bases and J dropped 0 bases, with 12 bases sitting between them. The CDR3 DNA follows: TGCGCCAGCAGCTTTGAGACTGCCAGCTCCTACGAGCAGTACTTC. Translation gives CASSFETASSYEQYF.

This clonotype was counted only a few times. The V and J genes are TRBV19 and TRBJ1-5, with D uncertain. From germline, CDR1 is LNHDA and CDR2 SQIVND (reference sequence). V lost 5 bases, J lost 2 bases, and 31 bases lay in between. CDR3 length: 21 amino acids. The CDR3 protein is CASSVAVKRPSTPGRNQPQHF. The DNA for the CDR3 is TGTGCCAGTAGTGTTGCAGTTAAGAGACCCAGTACTCCGGGTCGCAATCAGCCCCAGCATTTT.

This clonotype was seen ten or more times. The rearrangement links TRBV4-1 to TRBJ1-6; 8 nucleotides agree with TRBD1. With V trimmed by 3 bases and J by 10 bases, 5 bases remained unmatched. There are 14 residues in the CDR3. The germline gives CDR1 MGHRA, CDR2 YSYEKL. This CDR3 reads CASSQDRVWSPLHF. CDR3 in DNA: TGCGCCAGCAGCCAGGACAGGGTTTGGTCACCCCTCCACTTT.

This clonotype has at least ten counts. A much larger clone lies a single base off, so this may be a read error. The rearrangement links TRBV6-5 to TRBJ1-2; perhaps TRBD1 as D (6 bases). V was clipped by 1 base and J by 5 bases, with 11 bases between them. CDR1 and CDR2 (germline): MNHEY, SVGAGI. The CDR3 covers 14 residues. CDR3 region: CASSYWGGSYGYTF. Written as DNA, the CDR3 is TGTGCCAGCAGTTACTGGGGGGGCAGTTATGGCTACACCTTC.

The chain recombines TRBV12-3 or TRBV12-4 with TRBJ2-7, with TRBD2 matching over 14 bases. The junction had 8 bases not matched to a gene; V was cut back by 6 bases and J by 4 bases. The CDR3 has 16 amino acids. The DNA of the CDR3 is TGTGCCAGCAGCCAGACTAGCGGGAGGGCCAGGTACGAGCAGTACTTC. Its translation: CASSQTSGRARYEQYF.

This clonotype occurred many times. The chain is built from TRBV7-2 and TRBJ1-6; perhaps TRBD1 as D (6 bases). In germline, CDR1 is SGHTA, CDR2 FQGNSA. V shed 0 bases and J shed 3 bases, with 6 bases lying between them. The CDR3 runs 15 residues. The CDR3 nucleotides are TGTGCCAGCAGCTTAGCAGGGGGCTATAATTCACCCCTCCACTTT. Translation: CASSLAGGYNSPLHF.

This clonotype has ten or more counts. The J gene is TRBJ1-2, the V gene TRBV24-1; no definite D call. The CDR3 has 14 residues. Germline lookup yields CDR1 KGHDR and CDR2 SFDVKD. Trimming cost V 4 bases and J 4 bases, with 12 bases left between them. The CDR3 region is CATSDPTVFYGYTF. The CDR3 DNA is TGTGCCACCAGTGACCCCACAGTGTTCTATGGCTACACCTTC.

This clonotype has at least ten counts. The chain couples TRBV5-1 to TRBJ2-3; 9 bases align to TRBD1. Germline lookup yields CDR1 SGHRS and CDR2 YFSETQ. V lost 4 bases, J lost 6 bases, and 9 bases stayed unmatched. This CDR3 is built from 15 residues. CDR3 loop: CASSPRQGVVDTQYF. Written as DNA, the CDR3 is TGCGCCAGCAGCCCCAGACAGGGGGTTGTTGATACGCAGTATTTT.

This clonotype came up many times. The CDR3 loop is CATSRDGIARSPSNTQYF. The CDR3 DNA reads TGTGCCACCAGCAGAGATGGGATCGCACGTTCCCCCTCTAATACGCAGTATTTT. V and J are TRBV15 and TRBJ2-3; D uncertain. Germline V gives CDR1 LNHNV, CDR2 YYDKDF (reference sequence). This CDR3 is 18 amino acids long. V lost 0 bases and J 7 bases, leaving 23 bases between the germline ends.

The chain combines TRBV3-1 with TRBJ1-6; no reliable D call. This CDR3 has 14 amino acids. The V gene lost 4 bases and the J gene lost 7 bases, with 11 bases spanning the gap. Germline lookup yields CDR1 LGHDT and CDR2 YNNKEL (reference sequence). CDR3 amino acids: CASSLASTNSPLHF. The DNA for the CDR3 is TGTGCCAGCAGCCTAGCGAGTACGAATTCACCCCTCCACTTT.

This clonotype has ten or more counts. V usage is TRBV12-3 or TRBV12-4 and J usage is TRBJ1-1; tentative D call: TRBD1 (5 bases). V was clipped by 3 bases and J by 4 bases, with 15 bases between them. The CDR3 loop spans 15 amino acids. The CDR3 nucleotides are TGTGCCAGCAGTTTCCTCGCAGGGTCGGGCACTGAAGCTTTCTTT. Its translation is CASSFLAGSGTEAFF.

In the case of this clonotype: A junction end diverges from the germline sequence, so it may reflect a read error. For the CDR3, the DNA is TGTGCCAGCAGCTTAGATATAGGGGGACAGAGGGCAGAGACTCAGTACTTC. This sequence encodes CASSLDIGGQRAETQYF. The chain couples TRBV11-2 to TRBJ2-5, with 7 positions matching TRBD1. CDR3 size: 17 residues. Germline V gene sequence: CDR1 SGHAT, CDR2 FQNNGV.

This clonotype was seen repeatedly, ten times or more. The J gene is TRBJ1-2, the V gene TRBV3-1; D is ambiguous. CDR3 size: 14 residues. The V gene's germline CDR1 is LGHDT and CDR2 YNNKEL (reference sequence). V dropped 3 bases and J dropped 4 bases, with 12 bases sitting between them. In nucleotides, the CDR3 is TGTGCCAGCAGCCATCGCCGCAGATTCTATGGCTACACCTTC. This gives the protein CASSHRRRFYGYTF.

This clonotype was counted at least ten times. V and J are TRBV4-2 and TRBJ1-2; D remains unclear. This CDR3 region has 13 residues. V shed 1 base and J shed 2 bases, with 5 bases lying between them. Germline assignment: CDR1 LGHNA and CDR2 YNFKEQ. The CDR3 DNA is TGTGCCAGCAGCCAAGTGCGCAACTATGGCTACACCTTC. Its protein product is CASSQVRNYGYTF.

Note on this clonotype: Being one base from a much bigger clone, this may be a read error. This chain joins TRBV9 and TRBJ2-7; D not certain. V was shortened by 0 bases and J by 8 bases, with 12 bases between the two germline ends. Germline V CDR1 and CDR2: SGDLS, YYNGEE. This CDR3 contains 13 residues. CDR3 loop: CASSVAASPQQYF. The CDR3 region has the DNA TGTGCCAGCAGCGTAGCAGCGAGCCCTCAGCAGTACTTC. Looking up the rest from reference TRBV9 and TRBJ2-7 gives the full variable domain: DSGVTQTPKHLITATGQRVTLRCSPRSGDLSVYWYQQSLDQGLQFLIQYYNGEERAKGNILERFSAQQFPDLHSELNLSSLELGDSALYFCASSVAASPQQYFGPGTRLTVT.

The chain has TRBV6-5 and TRBJ2-7; D is unclear. This CDR3 region has 15 residues. The germline V and J ends were trimmed by 4 bases and 0 bases, with 13 bases remaining between them. CDR1 MNHEY and CDR2 SVGAGI come from the germline V gene. CDR3 DNA: TGTGCCAGCAGTTCAGGCCCCAGGACCTCCTACGAGCAGTACTTC. Translated, it gives CASSSGPRTSYEQYF.